This T cell receptor beta chain came from a study of blood T cell repertoires in COVID-19. Clones were sequenced by immunoSEQ multiplex PCR, and TCRdb holds only the in-frame ones, with some missing. The sample shows approximately 150,000 clones, around 87% of them seen only once. CDR1 and CDR2 from the germline V gene are LNHDA and SQIVND (reference sequence). Trimming removed 5 bases from V and 8 bases from J; junction bases left unmatched: 15. There are 16 residues in the CDR3. The sequence was obtained from a man older than 75 with acute or convalescent COVID-19. The specimen sequenced was peripheral blood. This chain links TRBV19 with TRBJ2-1, with 7 bases that match TRBD2. CDR3 DNA sequence: TGTGCCAGTAGTCCTCAGCGGGACTCTGTAACCCATGAGCAGTTCTTC. Its protein product is CASSPQRDSVTHEQFF. The variable domain in full, completed from reference TRBV19 and TRBJ2-1, reads DGGITQSPKYLFRKEGQNVTLSCEQNLNHDAMYWYRQDPGQGLRLIYYSQIVNDFQKGDIAEGYSVSREKKESFPLTVTSAQKNPTAFYLCASSPQRDSVTHEQFFGPGTRLTVL.